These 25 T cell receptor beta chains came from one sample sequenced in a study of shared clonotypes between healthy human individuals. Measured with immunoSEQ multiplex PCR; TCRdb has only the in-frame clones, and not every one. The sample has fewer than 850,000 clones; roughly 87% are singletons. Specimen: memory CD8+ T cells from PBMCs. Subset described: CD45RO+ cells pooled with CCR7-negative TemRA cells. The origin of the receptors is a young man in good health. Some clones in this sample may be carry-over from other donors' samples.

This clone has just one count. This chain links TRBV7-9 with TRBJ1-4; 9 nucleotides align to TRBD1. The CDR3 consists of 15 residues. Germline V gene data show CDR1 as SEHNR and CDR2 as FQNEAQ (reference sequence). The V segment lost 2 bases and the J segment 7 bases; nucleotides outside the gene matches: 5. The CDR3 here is CASSLRTGVREKLFF. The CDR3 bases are TGTGCCAGCAGCTTACGGACAGGGGTGCGTGAAAAACTGTTTTTT.

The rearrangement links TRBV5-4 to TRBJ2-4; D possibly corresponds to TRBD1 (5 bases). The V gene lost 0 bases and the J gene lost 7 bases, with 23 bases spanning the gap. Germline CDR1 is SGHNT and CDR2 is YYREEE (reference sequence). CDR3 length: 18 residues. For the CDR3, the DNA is TGTGCCAGCAGCTTGGATCCCCTTCACCCACAGGACCCCAACATTCAGTACTTC. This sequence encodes CASSLDPLHPQDPNIQYF.

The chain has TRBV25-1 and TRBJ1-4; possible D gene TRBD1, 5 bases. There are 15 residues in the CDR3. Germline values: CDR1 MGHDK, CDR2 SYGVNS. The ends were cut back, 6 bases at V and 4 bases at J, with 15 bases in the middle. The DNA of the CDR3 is TGTGCCAGCAGAGAAACAGGTTACGGTAATGAAAAACTGTTTTTT. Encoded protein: CASRETGYGNEKLFF.

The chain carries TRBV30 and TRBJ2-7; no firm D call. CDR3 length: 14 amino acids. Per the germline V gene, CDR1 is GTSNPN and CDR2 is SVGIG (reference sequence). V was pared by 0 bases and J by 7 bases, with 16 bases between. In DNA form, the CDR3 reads TGTGCCTGGAGTGTACTCGTGACGGAGTATGAGCAGTACTTC. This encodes CAWSVLVTEYEQYF.

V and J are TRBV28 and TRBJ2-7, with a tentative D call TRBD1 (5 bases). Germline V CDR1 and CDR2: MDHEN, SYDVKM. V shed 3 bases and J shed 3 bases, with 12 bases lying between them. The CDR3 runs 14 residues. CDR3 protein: CASSFPLDSYEQYF. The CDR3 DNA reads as TGTGCCAGCAGTTTCCCTCTTGACAGCTACGAGCAGTACTTC.

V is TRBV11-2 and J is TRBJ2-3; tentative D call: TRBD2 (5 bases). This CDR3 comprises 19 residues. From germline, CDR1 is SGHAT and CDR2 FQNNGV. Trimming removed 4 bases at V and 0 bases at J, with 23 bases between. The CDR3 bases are TGTGCCAGCAGCTCCGACTATCAATATGGCTTTCTGAGCACAGATACGCAGTATTTT. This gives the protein CASSSDYQYGFLSTDTQYF.

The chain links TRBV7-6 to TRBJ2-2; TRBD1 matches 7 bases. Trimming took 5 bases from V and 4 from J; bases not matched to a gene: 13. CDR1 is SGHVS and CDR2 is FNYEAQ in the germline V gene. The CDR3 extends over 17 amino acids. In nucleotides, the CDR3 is TGTGCCAGCAGCCTGTTAAAGGACAGGATGGGCACCGGGGAGCTGTTTTTT. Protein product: CASSLLKDRMGTGELFF.

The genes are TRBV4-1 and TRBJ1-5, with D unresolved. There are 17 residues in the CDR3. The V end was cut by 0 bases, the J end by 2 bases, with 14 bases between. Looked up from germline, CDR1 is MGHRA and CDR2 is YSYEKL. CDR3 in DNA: TGCGCCAGCAGCCAAGATGGCAGAGACTGGGGCAATCAGCCCCAGCATTTT. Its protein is CASSQDGRDWGNQPQHF.

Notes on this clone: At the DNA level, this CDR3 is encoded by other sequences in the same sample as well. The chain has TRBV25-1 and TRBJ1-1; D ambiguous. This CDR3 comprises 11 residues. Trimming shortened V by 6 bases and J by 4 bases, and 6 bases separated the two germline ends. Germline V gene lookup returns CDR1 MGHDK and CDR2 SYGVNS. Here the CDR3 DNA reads TGTGCCAGCAGCGCCGGCACTGAAGCTTTCTTT. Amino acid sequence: CASSAGTEAFF.

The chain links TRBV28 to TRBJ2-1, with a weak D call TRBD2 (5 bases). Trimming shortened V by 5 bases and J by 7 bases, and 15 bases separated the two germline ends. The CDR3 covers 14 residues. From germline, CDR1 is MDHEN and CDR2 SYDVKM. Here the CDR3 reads CASSPRMVANEQFF. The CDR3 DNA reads TGTGCCAGCAGTCCTCGTATGGTAGCGAATGAGCAGTTCTTC.

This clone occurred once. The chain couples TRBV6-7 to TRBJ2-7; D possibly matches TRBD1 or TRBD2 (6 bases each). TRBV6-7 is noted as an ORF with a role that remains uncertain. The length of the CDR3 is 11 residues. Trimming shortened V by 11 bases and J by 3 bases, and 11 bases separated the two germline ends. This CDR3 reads CASKGGYEQYF. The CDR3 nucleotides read TGTGCCTCAAAGGGGGGCTACGAGCAGTACTTC.

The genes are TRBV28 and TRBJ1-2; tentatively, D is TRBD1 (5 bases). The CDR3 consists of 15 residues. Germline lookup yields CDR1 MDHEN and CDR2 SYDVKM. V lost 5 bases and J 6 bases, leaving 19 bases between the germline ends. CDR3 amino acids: CASSPSLPDSHGYTF. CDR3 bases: TGTGCCAGCAGTCCCTCCCTACCCGACAGTCATGGCTACACCTTC.

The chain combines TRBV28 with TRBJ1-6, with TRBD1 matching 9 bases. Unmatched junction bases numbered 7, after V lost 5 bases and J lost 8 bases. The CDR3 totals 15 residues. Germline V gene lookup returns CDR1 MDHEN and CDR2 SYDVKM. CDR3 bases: TGTGCCAGCAGTCTAGAGGGACAGGGCGATTCACCCCTCCACTTT. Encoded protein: CASSLEGQGDSPLHF.

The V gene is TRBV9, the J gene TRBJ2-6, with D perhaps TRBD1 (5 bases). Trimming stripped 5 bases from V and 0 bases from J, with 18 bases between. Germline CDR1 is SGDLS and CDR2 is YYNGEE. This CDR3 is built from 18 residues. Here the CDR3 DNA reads TGTGCCAGCAGGGACACTACAACAGAGGACTCTGGGGCCAACGTCCTGACTTTC. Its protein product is CASRDTTTEDSGANVLTF.

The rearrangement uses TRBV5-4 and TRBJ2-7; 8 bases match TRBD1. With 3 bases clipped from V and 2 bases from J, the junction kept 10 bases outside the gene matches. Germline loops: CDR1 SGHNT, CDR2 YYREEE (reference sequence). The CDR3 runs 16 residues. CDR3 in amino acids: CASSWIQGAHTYEQYF. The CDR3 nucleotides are TGTGCCAGCAGCTGGATCCAGGGGGCTCATACCTACGAGCAGTACTTC.

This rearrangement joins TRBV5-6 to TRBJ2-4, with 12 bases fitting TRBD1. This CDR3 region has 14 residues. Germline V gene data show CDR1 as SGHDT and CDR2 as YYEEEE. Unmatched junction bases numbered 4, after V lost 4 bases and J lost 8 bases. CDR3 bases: TGTGCCAGCAGCCCTGGGACAGGGGGCTACATTCAGTACTTC. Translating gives CASSPGTGGYIQYF.

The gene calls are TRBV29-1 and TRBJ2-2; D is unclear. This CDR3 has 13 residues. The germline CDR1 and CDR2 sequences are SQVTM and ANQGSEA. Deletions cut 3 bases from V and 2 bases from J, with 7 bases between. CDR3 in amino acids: CSVDRINTGELFF. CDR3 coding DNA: TGCAGCGTTGACAGAATTAACACCGGGGAGCTGTTTTTT.

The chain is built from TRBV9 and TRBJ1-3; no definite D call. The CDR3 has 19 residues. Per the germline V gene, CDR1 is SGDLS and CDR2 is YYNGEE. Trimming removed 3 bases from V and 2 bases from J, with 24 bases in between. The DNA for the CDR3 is TGTGCCAGCAGCGACCCTCGCGGGTTGGATTTAAGGACTGGAAACACCATATATTTT. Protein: CASSDPRGLDLRTGNTIYF.

This CDR3 reads CSAEKTGGNTEAFF. The CDR3 nucleotides are TGCAGCGCCGAGAAGACAGGGGGGAACACTGAAGCTTTCTTT. The chain is built from TRBV29-1 and TRBJ1-1, with 9 nucleotides matching TRBD1. V was clipped by 7 bases and J by 1 base; unmatched bases: 7. The germline CDR1 and CDR2 sequences are SQVTM and ANQGSEA. This CDR3 comprises 14 residues.

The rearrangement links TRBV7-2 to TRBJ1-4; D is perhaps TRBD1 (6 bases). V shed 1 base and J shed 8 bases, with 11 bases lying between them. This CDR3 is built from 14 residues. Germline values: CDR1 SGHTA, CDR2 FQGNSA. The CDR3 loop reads CASSLGGAREKLFF. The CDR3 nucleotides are TGTGCCAGCAGCTTAGGGGGGGCAAGGGAAAAACTGTTTTTT.

The CDR3 DNA reads TGTGCCAGCAGCTTAGCGCTCGGCGGCTCGAACACCGGGGAGCTGTTTTTT. This codes for CASSLALGGSNTGELFF. The rearrangement links TRBV7-6 to TRBJ2-2; D is undetermined. Germline values: CDR1 SGHVS, CDR2 FNYEAQ. The CDR3 sequence is 17 residues long. Trimming shortened V by 0 bases and J by 0 bases, and 11 bases separated the two germline ends.

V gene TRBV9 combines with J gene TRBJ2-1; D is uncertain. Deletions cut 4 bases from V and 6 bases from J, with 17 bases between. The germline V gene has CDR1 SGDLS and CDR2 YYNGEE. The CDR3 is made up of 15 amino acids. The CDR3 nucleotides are TGTGCCAGCAGCCCGGCTCATCCCCTCGGCAATGAGCAGTTCTTC. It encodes CASSPAHPLGNEQFF.

This CDR3 reads CASSLMSWYGTDTQYF. The CDR3 nucleotides read TGTGCCAGCAGCTTGATGTCATGGTACGGCACAGATACGCAGTATTTT. The chain combines TRBV11-1 with TRBJ2-3; no reliable D call. This CDR3 contains 16 residues. CDR1 and CDR2 from the germline V gene are SGHAT and FQDESV (reference sequence). Trimming left V 3 bases short and J 1 base short, with 14 bases between.

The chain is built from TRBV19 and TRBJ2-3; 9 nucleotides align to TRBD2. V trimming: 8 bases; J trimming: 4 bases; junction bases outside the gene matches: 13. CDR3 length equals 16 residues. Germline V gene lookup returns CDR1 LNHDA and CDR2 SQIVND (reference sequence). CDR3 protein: CASSVGTSILADTQYF. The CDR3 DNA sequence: TGTGCCAGTTCTGTCGGGACTAGCATTCTCGCAGATACGCAGTATTTT.

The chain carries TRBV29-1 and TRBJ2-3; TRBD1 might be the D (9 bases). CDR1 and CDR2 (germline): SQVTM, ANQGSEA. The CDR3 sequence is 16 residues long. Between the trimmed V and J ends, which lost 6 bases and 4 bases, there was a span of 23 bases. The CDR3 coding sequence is TGCAGCGTGTGGGGGACAGGGCGGGAGGAGGCAGATACGCAGTATTTT. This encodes CSVWGTGREEADTQYF.